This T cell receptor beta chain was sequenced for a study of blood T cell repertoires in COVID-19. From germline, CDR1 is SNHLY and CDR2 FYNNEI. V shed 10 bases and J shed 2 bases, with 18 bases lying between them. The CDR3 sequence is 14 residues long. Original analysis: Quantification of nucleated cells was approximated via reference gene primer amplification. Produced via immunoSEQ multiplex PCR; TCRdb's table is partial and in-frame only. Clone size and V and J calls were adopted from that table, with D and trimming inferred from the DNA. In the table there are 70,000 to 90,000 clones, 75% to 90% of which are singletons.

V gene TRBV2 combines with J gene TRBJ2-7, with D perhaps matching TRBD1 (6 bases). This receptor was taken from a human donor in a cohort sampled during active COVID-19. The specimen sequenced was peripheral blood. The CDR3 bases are TGTGCCATTTTGGACAGTGGGGCCCCCTACGAGCAGTACTTC. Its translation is CAILDSGAPYEQYF.